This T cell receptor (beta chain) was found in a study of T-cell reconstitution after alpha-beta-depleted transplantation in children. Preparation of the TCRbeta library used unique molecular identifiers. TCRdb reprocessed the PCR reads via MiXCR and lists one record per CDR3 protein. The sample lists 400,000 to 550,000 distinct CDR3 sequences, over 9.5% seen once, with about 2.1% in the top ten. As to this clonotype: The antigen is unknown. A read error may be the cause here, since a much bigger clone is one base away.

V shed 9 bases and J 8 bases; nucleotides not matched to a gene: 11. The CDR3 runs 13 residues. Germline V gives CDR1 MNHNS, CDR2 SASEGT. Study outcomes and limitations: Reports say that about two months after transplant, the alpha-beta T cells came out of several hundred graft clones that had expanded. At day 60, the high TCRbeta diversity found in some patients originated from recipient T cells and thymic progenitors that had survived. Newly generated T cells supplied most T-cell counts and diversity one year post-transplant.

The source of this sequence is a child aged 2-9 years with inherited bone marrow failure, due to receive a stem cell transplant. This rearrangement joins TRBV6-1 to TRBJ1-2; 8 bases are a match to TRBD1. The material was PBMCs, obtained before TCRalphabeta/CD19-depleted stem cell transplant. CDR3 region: CARSLGQAGGYTF. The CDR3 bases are TGTGCCAGAAGCCTGGGACAGGCTGGCGGCTACACCTTC.